Each of the 26 T cell receptor beta chains below was sequenced from the same sample in a study of blood T cell repertoires in COVID-19. Clones were read by immunoSEQ multiplex PCR, and TCRdb kept only the in-frame ones, dropping some. The sample lists 250,000 to 300,000 clones; roughly 90% were seen once. The sample was peripheral blood. Receptor source: a woman aged 25 to 39 with COVID-19, enrolled during active disease.

The V gene is TRBV24-1, the J gene TRBJ2-7; 9 bases are a match to TRBD1. From germline, CDR1 is KGHDR and CDR2 SFDVKD. V shed 4 bases, J shed 6 bases, and the junction held 9 bases outside the gene matches. CDR3 length equals 15 residues. The CDR3 loop is CATSEGGTGGFEQYF. In DNA form, the CDR3 reads TGTGCCACCAGTGAAGGTGGAACAGGGGGCTTCGAGCAGTACTTC.

V is TRBV7-9 and J is TRBJ2-2; 8 nucleotides match TRBD2. Germline V gives CDR1 SEHNR, CDR2 FQNEAQ (reference sequence). Germline trimming cut 6 bases from V and 1 base from J; bases unmatched to any gene: 7. CDR3 length: 16 amino acids. The CDR3 coding sequence is TGTGCCAGCAGGTCAATAGCGGGGATGAACACCGGGGAGCTGTTTTTT. This encodes CASRSIAGMNTGELFF.

This clone was counted a few times. This chain uses TRBV2 with TRBJ1-2; D is undetermined. Germline CDR1 reads SNHLY; CDR2 reads FYNNEI. Trimming took off 2 bases at V and 4 bases at J, with 11 bases between the two ends. CDR3 length: 14 amino acids. The CDR3 loop is CASSEFGGLYGYTF. CDR3 bases: TGTGCCAGCAGTGAATTTGGCGGCCTCTATGGCTACACCTTC.

The chain recombines TRBV29-1 with TRBJ1-2; 9 positions agree with TRBD1. The J segment lost 5 bases and the V segment lost 6 bases, leaving 7 bases of the junction unmatched. From germline, CDR1 is SQVTM and CDR2 ANQGSEA. This CDR3 is built from 13 residues. CDR3 loop: CSVTSGQGYGYTF. CDR3 coding DNA: TGCAGCGTGACCTCGGGACAGGGTTATGGCTACACCTTC.

V gene TRBV6-5 combines with J gene TRBJ1-1; 7 bases are shared with TRBD1. The V segment lost 6 bases and the J segment 2 bases; nucleotides outside the gene matches: 3. The CDR3 consists of 13 residues. Germline CDR1 reads MNHEY; CDR2 reads SVGAGI. This CDR3 is CASRRGLNTEAFF. The CDR3 coding sequence is TGTGCCAGCAGGAGGGGGCTCAACACTGAAGCTTTCTTT.

The rearrangement uses TRBV5-1 and TRBJ1-6, with 10 nucleotides matching TRBD1. With 3 bases clipped from V and 8 bases from J, the junction kept 5 bases outside the gene matches. The CDR3 has 15 residues. CDR1 is SGHRS and CDR2 is YFSETQ in the germline V gene. The chain's CDR3 is CASSYIGTGDSPLHF. The CDR3 DNA is TGCGCCAGCAGCTACATCGGGACAGGGGATTCACCCCTCCACTTT.

This sequence joins TRBV5-1 and TRBJ2-7; TRBD2 might be the D (5 bases). The V end was cut by 5 bases, the J end by 5 bases, with 14 bases between. The CDR3 covers 13 residues. Looked up from germline, CDR1 is SGHRS and CDR2 is YFSETQ. For the CDR3, the DNA is TGCGCCAGCAGAGGTAGCGAAGACAACGAGCAGTACTTC. This translates into CASRGSEDNEQYF.

This chain joins TRBV6-2 or TRBV6-3 and TRBJ2-5; 14 bases map to TRBD2. This CDR3 contains 16 residues. Germline V gene sequence: CDR1 MNHEY, CDR2 SVGEGT. The junction had 8 bases not matched to a gene; V was cut back by 5 bases and J by 6 bases. The CDR3 loop is CASSTQGLAGVQTQYF. The CDR3 coding sequence is TGTGCCAGCAGTACCCAGGGACTAGCGGGAGTACAGACCCAGTACTTC.

The CDR3 here is CASSLTGGNGYTF. The CDR3 nucleotides are TGTGCCAGCAGCCTGACAGGGGGCAATGGCTACACCTTC. The chain combines TRBV5-4 with TRBJ1-2, with TRBD1 matching over 10 bases. Per germline, CDR1 SGHNT and CDR2 YYREEE (reference sequence). J gave up 6 bases and V 4 bases, and 3 bases lay outside the gene matches. CDR3 length: 13 amino acids.

This chain uses TRBV19 with TRBJ1-2; possible D gene TRBD1, 6 bases. The CDR3 consists of 11 residues. CDR1 is LNHDA, CDR2 SQIVND, per germline (reference sequence). Between the trimmed V and J ends, which lost 6 bases and 5 bases, there was a span of 7 bases. The CDR3 DNA follows: TGTGCCAGTAGCCAGGGGTATGGCTACACCTTC. This sequence encodes CASSQGYGYTF.

The rearrangement uses TRBV5-4 and TRBJ2-7; 9 nucleotides line up with TRBD1. The J segment lost 2 bases and the V segment lost 3 bases, leaving 6 bases of the junction unmatched. Per the germline V gene, CDR1 is SGHNT and CDR2 is YYREEE (reference sequence). The CDR3 is made up of 15 amino acids. The CDR3 protein is CASSSGTGITYEQYF. CDR3 DNA: TGTGCCAGCAGCTCCGGGACAGGGATAACCTACGAGCAGTACTTC.

The rearrangement joins TRBV28 to TRBJ1-1; tentatively, D is TRBD1 (5 bases). Trimming pared 10 bases from V and 13 bases from J, leaving 22 bases between. CDR1 is MDHEN, CDR2 SYDVKM, per germline. This CDR3 is 12 amino acids long. For the CDR3, the DNA is TGTGCCACCCATTCATCCGACAGACTGGGTTTCTTT. This codes for CATHSSDRLGFF.

The chain's CDR3 is CASSLAGTSSNEQFF. CDR3 coding DNA: TGTGCCAGCAGCTTAGCTGGGACTAGTAGCAATGAGCAGTTCTTC. This rearrangement joins TRBV7-9 to TRBJ2-1; 8 bases map to TRBD2. The V segment lost 0 bases and the J segment 6 bases; nucleotides outside the gene matches: 4. The CDR3 covers 15 residues. In germline, CDR1 is SEHNR, CDR2 FQNEAQ (reference sequence).

The rearrangement uses TRBV10-2 and TRBJ1-3; 7 bases are shared with TRBD1. Germline V CDR1 and CDR2: WSHSY, SAAADI. J lost 2 bases, V lost 6 bases, and 4 bases had no gene match. The CDR3 totals 14 residues. Here the CDR3 DNA reads TGCGCCAGCAGCGGGGACAGCCCTGGAAACACCATATATTTT. Residues: CASSGDSPGNTIYF.

The rearrangement links TRBV2 to TRBJ2-1, with a possible D match to TRBD2 (7 bases). The CDR3 length is 15 residues. The V gene's germline CDR1 is SNHLY and CDR2 FYNNEI. Trimming removed 7 bases from V and 9 bases from J, with 22 bases in between. CDR3 region: CASTDRTGRVAEQFF. DNA for the CDR3: TGTGCCAGCACTGACCGCACAGGGAGGGTCGCTGAGCAGTTCTTC.

J is TRBJ2-1 and V is TRBV19, with 7 bases matching TRBD2. Germline V gives CDR1 LNHDA, CDR2 SQIVND (reference sequence). The CDR3 has 15 amino acids. V lost 5 bases and J lost 4; bases outside the gene matches: 8. The CDR3, as DNA: TGTGCCAGTAGTGTCAGCGGGACCAGATACAATGAGCAGTTCTTC. Translated: CASSVSGTRYNEQFF.

The genes are TRBV7-9 and TRBJ2-2; 10 nucleotides match TRBD2. CDR3 length equals 16 residues. Trimming cost V 1 base and J 7 bases; bases outside gene matches: 6. Germline assignment: CDR1 SEHNR and CDR2 FQNEAQ (reference sequence). Here the CDR3 DNA reads TGTGCCAGCAGCTTAGAAGCGGGAGGGCCGATCGGGGAGCTGTTTTTT. As protein: CASSLEAGGPIGELFF.

The chain uses TRBV11-2 and TRBJ2-7; D remains ambiguous. Trimming pared 3 bases from V and 7 bases from J, leaving 10 bases between. This CDR3 region has 12 residues. CDR1 SGHAT and CDR2 FQNNGV come from the germline V gene. The CDR3 DNA reads as TGTGCCAGCAGCTTCTCATCTAAAGAGCAGTACTTC. It yields the protein CASSFSSKEQYF.

This clone appeared once. This rearrangement joins TRBV5-6 to TRBJ2-3; the match to TRBD2 covers 8 bases. Germline V CDR1 and CDR2: SGHDT, YYEEEE. The V segment lost 4 bases and the J segment 4 bases; nucleotides outside the gene matches: 11. The CDR3 contains 16 residues. DNA for the CDR3: TGTGCCAGCAGCCGCTTGGGAAGCGGGAGCTCAGATACGCAGTATTTT. It translates to CASSRLGSGSSDTQYF.

This chain connects TRBV7-9 to TRBJ2-5; 7 nucleotides agree with TRBD2. The CDR3 runs to 15 residues. The V gene's germline CDR1 is SEHNR and CDR2 FQNEAQ (reference sequence). V gave up 8 bases and J gave up 5 bases; unmatched junction bases: 14. In nucleotides, the CDR3 is TGTGCCAGCGACGGGGGGAGCCCGGTCACGGAGACCCAGTACTTC. Translating it yields CASDGGSPVTETQYF.

J is TRBJ1-1 and V is TRBV5-1; 7 bases line up with TRBD1. The CDR3 consists of 15 residues. Germline CDR1 SGHRS, CDR2 YFSETQ. Trimming took 0 bases from V and 4 from J; bases not matched to a gene: 6. This chain's CDR3 is CASSLAPQGGTEAFF. The CDR3 nucleotides are TGCGCCAGCAGCTTGGCCCCCCAGGGGGGCACTGAAGCTTTCTTT.

V gene TRBV28 combines with J gene TRBJ2-3; D gene unclear. CDR3 length: 12 amino acids. Looked up from germline, CDR1 is MDHEN and CDR2 is SYDVKM. The V gene lost 7 bases and the J gene lost 6 bases, with 11 bases spanning the gap. In DNA form, the CDR3 reads TGTGCCAGCAACCATGCGTCGGATACGCAGTATTTT. It translates to CASNHASDTQYF.

V usage is TRBV2 and J usage is TRBJ1-6; 9 nucleotides match TRBD1. Unmatched junction bases numbered 7, after V lost 6 bases and J lost 7 bases. Germline CDR1 SNHLY, CDR2 FYNNEI. There are 15 residues in the CDR3. The CDR3 loop is CASRETGGLNSPLHF. The DNA for the CDR3 is TGTGCCAGCAGGGAAACAGGGGGCCTCAATTCACCCCTCCACTTT. The full variable domain, in which reference TRBV2 and TRBJ1-6 provide the parts outside the CDR3, is EPEVTQTPSHQVTQMGQEVILRCVPISNHLYFYWYRQILGQKVEFLVSFYNNEISEKSEIFDDQFSVERPDGSNFTLKIRSTKLEDSAMYFCASRETGGLNSPLHFGNGTRLTVT.

The V gene is TRBV4-1, the J gene TRBJ2-1, with 9 bases matching TRBD2. CDR3 length: 17 residues. The germline gives CDR1 MGHRA, CDR2 YSYEKL. The V gene end was trimmed by 4 bases and the J gene end by 1 base; junction bases not matched to a gene: 8. The CDR3 region has the DNA TGCGCCAGCAGCCCGGGCGGGAGGGCCTTTTCCTACAATGAGCAGTTCTTC. Amino acids: CASSPGGRAFSYNEQFF.

The V call is TRBV6-6, the J call TRBJ2-1; 10 nucleotides line up with TRBD1. Germline-derived CDR1 and CDR2 are MNHNY and SVGAGI (reference sequence). V lost 6 bases and J lost 2; bases outside the gene matches: 4. The CDR3 is 15 residues long. CDR3 in DNA: TGTGCCAGCAGCGACAGGGGGCCCGCCTACAATGAGCAGTTCTTC. Translation gives CASSDRGPAYNEQFF.

The chain joins TRBV29-1 to TRBJ2-2; D may be TRBD2 (6 bases). Trimming removed 8 bases from V and 4 bases from J, with 11 bases in between. The germline V gene has CDR1 SQVTM and CDR2 ANQGSEA. The CDR3 runs 12 residues. Written as DNA, the CDR3 is TGCAGCTCCAGGAGGGGCACCGGGGAGCTGTTTTTT. Translation: CSSRRGTGELFF.